This T cell receptor (beta chain) came from a study of breast tumors, draining lymph nodes, adjacent tissues. Comment on this clonotype: Its antigen is not known. A read error may explain this, as a much larger clone is one base away.

Germline V gene sequence: CDR1 KGHSH, CDR2 LQKENI. The CDR3 spans 16 residues. Samples came from axillary lymph nodes draining the breast cancer. Study-level results: That most tumor T cells come from lymph nodes remained unproven. Luminal-like breast cancer showed significantly higher tumor–nontumor repertoire similarity than basal-like. Compared with lymph nodes, tumors were less diverse; compared with nontumor tissue, more.

TCRdb used MiXCR to reprocess the multiplex PCR reads, holding one entry per CDR3 protein. The sample lists more than 200,000 distinct CDR3 sequences, less than 40% occurring once. The receptor was isolated from a female donor with breast cancer. Some clones in this sample may be carry-over from other donors' samples. The V and J genes are TRBV18 and TRBJ2-5, with a tentative D call TRBD2 (5 bases). The sequenced sample was axillary lymph node tissue. This CDR3 is CASSPGIATTVEAQYF. The CDR3 bases are TGTGCCAGCTCACCAGGGATAGCGACAACTGTAGAGGCCCAGTACTTC. The whole variable domain, filled in from reference TRBV18 and TRBJ2-5, reads NAGVMQNPRHLVRRRGQEARLRCSPMKGHSHVYWYRQLPEEGLKFMVYLQKENIIDESGMPKERFSAEFPKEGPSILRIQQVVRGDSAAYFCASSPGIATTVEAQYFGPGTRLLVL.